Listed here are 8 T cell receptor beta chains from one sample, sequenced in a study of T-cell memory formation after mild COVID-19. In TCRdb, the 5' RACE reads were re-called with MiXCR into one record per CDR3 protein. The repertoire has 380,000 or so distinct CDR3 sequences, around 15% of them found once; the top ten carry 20% to 25%. The sample taken for sequencing was PBMCs or a T cell subset sorted from them (not recorded which). These receptors were taken from a man between 18 and 35 years old who had mild COVID-19 (a few samples of this study predate the infection). Cell type and time point are not known.

This clonotype has a handful of counts. This chain connects TRBV9 to TRBJ2-5, with 9 bases aligning to TRBD1. This CDR3 is built from 15 residues. The J segment lost 4 bases and the V segment lost 3 bases, leaving 7 bases of the junction unmatched. Germline V gene data show CDR1 as SGDLS and CDR2 as YYNGEE. The CDR3 bases are TGTGCCAGCAGCGGTTCCGGGACAGGGATAGAGACCCAGTACTTC. This translates into CASSGSGTGIETQYF.

V usage is TRBV7-9 and J usage is TRBJ2-5; 9 nucleotides agree with TRBD2. CDR3 length: 15 residues. The germline V gene has CDR1 SEHNR and CDR2 FQNEAQ (reference sequence). J lost 5 bases, V lost 7 bases, and 11 bases had no gene match. CDR3 sequence (DNA): TGTGCCAGCATTCAATCCGGGGGACTAGCCGAGACCCAGTACTTC. It translates to CASIQSGGLAETQYF.

The chain joins TRBV7-2 to TRBJ2-7; D remains ambiguous. From germline, CDR1 is SGHTA and CDR2 FQGNSA. V shed 3 bases and J shed 7 bases, with 13 bases lying between them. The CDR3 sequence is 13 residues long. This CDR3 reads CASSFFPNAEQYF. CDR3 bases: TGTGCCAGCAGCTTTTTTCCCAACGCGGAGCAGTACTTC. Combining the CDR3 with reference TRBV7-2 and TRBJ2-7 gives the whole variable domain GAGVSQSPSNKVTEKGKDVELRCDPISGHTALYWYRQSLGQGLEFLIYFQGNSAPDKSGLPSDRFSAERTGGSVSTLTIQRTQQEDSAVYLCASSFFPNAEQYFGPGTRLTVT.

This clonotype was detected ten times or more. The V call is TRBV7-8, the J call TRBJ2-2; D might be TRBD1 (6 bases). This CDR3 is 14 amino acids long. The V end was cut by 4 bases, the J end by 7 bases, with 13 bases between. Per the germline V gene, CDR1 is SGHVS and CDR2 is FQNEAQ. The CDR3 is CASSWNRESGELFF. Written as DNA, the CDR3 is TGTGCCAGCAGCTGGAACAGGGAAAGCGGGGAGCTGTTTTTT. The whole variable domain, filled in from reference TRBV7-8 and TRBJ2-2, reads GAGVSQSPRYKVAKRGQDVALRCDPISGHVSLFWYQQALGQGPEFLTYFQNEAQLDKSGLPSDRFFAERPEGSVSTLKIQRTQQEDSAVYLCASSWNRESGELFFGEGSRLTVL.

This chain joins TRBV12-3 or TRBV12-4 and TRBJ1-1, with D unresolved. The CDR3 extends over 13 amino acids. Between the trimmed V and J ends, which lost 3 bases and 9 bases, there was a span of 14 bases. CDR3 sequence: CASSLVGPTQAFF. The CDR3 DNA reads as TGTGCCAGCAGTTTGGTAGGCCCGACGCAAGCTTTCTTT.

This clonotype was found many times. The chain has TRBV12-3 or TRBV12-4 and TRBJ2-1; 7 bases agree with TRBD1. The CDR3 contains 14 residues. The J segment lost 6 bases and the V segment lost 6 bases, leaving 8 bases of the junction unmatched. The CDR3 nucleotides are TGTGCCAGCAGCCCTGACAGGGTAGGCAATGAGCAGTTCTTC. Translated: CASSPDRVGNEQFF.

This chain joins TRBV5-1 and TRBJ1-5; D perhaps matches TRBD1 (5 bases). The CDR3 length is 15 residues. V lost 0 bases and J 7 bases, leaving 14 bases between the germline ends. The germline CDR1 and CDR2 sequences are SGHRS and YFSETQ. The CDR3 reads CASSLGQGSGQPQHF. The CDR3 DNA reads TGCGCCAGCAGCTTGGGGCAGGGATCGGGGCAGCCCCAGCATTTT.

The V call is TRBV10-3, the J call TRBJ2-5, with 11 bases lining up with TRBD1. CDR1 is ENHRY and CDR2 is SYGVKD in the germline V gene. This CDR3 has 13 residues. Trimming at V came to 11 bases and at J to 4 bases, leaving 6 bases not matched to a gene. The CDR3 protein is CASKGQGGETQYF. The CDR3 DNA follows: TGTGCCTCTAAGGGACAGGGGGGAGAGACCCAGTACTTC.